This entry describes one T cell receptor (beta chain). TCRdb re-called the RT-PCR reads with MiXCR, one entry per CDR3 protein. The sample has 650,000 to 800,000 distinct CDR3 sequences, more than 13% seen once. Trimming left V 6 bases short and J 2 bases short, with 16 bases between. Germline loops: CDR1 SNHLY, CDR2 FYNNEI. This CDR3 is built from 16 residues. This TCR derives from a female donor in good health, serving as a healthy control. This sequence joins TRBV2 and TRBJ2-2; perhaps TRBD2 as D (6 bases). Sequenced sample: memory CD4+ T cells from blood. In DNA, the CDR3 is TGTGCCAGCAGCCTGGAAGGGAGGACAAACACCGGGGAGCTGTTTTTT. As protein: CASSLEGRTNTGELFF.